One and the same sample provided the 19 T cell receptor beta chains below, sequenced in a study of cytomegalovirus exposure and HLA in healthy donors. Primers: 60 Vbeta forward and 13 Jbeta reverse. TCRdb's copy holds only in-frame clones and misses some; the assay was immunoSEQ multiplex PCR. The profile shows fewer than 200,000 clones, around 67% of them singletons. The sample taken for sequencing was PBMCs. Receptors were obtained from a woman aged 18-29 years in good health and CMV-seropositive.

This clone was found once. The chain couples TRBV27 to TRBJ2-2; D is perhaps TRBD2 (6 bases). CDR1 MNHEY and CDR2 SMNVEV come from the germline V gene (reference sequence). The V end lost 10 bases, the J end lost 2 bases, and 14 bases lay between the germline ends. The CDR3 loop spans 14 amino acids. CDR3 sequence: CANGGRRNTGELFF. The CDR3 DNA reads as TGTGCCAACGGGGGACGGAGAAACACCGGGGAGCTGTTTTTT.

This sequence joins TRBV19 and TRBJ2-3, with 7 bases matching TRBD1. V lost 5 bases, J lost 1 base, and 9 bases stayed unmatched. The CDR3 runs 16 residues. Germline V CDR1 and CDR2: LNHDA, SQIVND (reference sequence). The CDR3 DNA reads TGTGCCAGTAGTTCAAACAGGGGAGTGGGCACAGATACGCAGTATTTT. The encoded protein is CASSSNRGVGTDTQYF.

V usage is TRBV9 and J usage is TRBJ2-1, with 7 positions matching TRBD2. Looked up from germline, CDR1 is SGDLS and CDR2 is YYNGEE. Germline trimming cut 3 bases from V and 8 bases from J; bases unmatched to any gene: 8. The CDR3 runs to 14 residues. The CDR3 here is CASSAETSLDEQFF. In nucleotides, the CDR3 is TGTGCCAGCAGCGCCGAGACTAGCCTCGATGAGCAGTTCTTC.

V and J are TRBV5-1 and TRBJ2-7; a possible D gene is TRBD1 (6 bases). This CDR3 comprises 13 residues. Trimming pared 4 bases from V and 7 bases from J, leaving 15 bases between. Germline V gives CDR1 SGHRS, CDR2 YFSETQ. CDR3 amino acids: CASSRQGYGEQYF. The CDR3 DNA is TGCGCCAGCAGCAGGCAGGGGTATGGGGAGCAGTACTTC.

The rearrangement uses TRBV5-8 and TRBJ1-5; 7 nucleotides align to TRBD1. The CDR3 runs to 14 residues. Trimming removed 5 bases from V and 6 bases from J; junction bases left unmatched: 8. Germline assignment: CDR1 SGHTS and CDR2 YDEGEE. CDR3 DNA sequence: TGTGCCAGCAGGTGGGACAGTGGATTTCAGCCCCAGCATTTT. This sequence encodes CASRWDSGFQPQHF.

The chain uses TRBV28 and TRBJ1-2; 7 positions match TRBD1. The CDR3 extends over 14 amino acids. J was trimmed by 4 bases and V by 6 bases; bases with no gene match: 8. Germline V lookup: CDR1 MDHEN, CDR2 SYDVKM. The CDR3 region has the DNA TGTGCCAGCAGATCTACCGACAGGGCCTATGGCTACACCTTC. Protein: CASRSTDRAYGYTF.

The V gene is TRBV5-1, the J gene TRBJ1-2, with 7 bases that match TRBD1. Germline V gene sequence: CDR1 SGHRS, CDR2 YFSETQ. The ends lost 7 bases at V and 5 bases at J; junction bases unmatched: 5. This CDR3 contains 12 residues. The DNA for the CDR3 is TGCGCCAGCCGGGACAGTGAGTATGGCTACACCTTC. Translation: CASRDSEYGYTF. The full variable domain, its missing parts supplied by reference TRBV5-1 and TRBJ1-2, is KAGVTQTPRYLIKTRGQQVTLSCSPISGHRSVSWYQQTPGQGLQFLFEYFSETQRNKGNFPGRFSGRQFSNSRSEMNVSTLELGDSALYLCASRDSEYGYTFGSGTRLTVV.

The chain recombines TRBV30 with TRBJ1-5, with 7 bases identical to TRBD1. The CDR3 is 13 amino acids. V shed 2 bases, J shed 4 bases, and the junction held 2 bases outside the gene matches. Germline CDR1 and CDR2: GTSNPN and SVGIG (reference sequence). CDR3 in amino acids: CAWSNRGNQPQHF. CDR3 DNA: TGTGCCTGGAGTAACAGGGGAAATCAGCCCCAGCATTTT.

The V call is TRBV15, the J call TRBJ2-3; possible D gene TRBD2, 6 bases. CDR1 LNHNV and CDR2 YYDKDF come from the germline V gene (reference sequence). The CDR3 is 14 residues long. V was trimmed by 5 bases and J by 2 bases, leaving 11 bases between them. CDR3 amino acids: CATSSGLYTDTQYF. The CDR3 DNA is TGTGCCACCAGCTCGGGACTCTACACAGATACGCAGTATTTT.

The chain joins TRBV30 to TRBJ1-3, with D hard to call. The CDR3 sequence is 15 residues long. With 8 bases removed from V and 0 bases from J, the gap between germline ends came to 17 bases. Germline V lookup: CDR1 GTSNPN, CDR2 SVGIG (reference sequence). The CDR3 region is CAPSPPRISGNTIYF. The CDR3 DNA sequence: TGTGCCCCCTCCCCTCCCAGGATCTCTGGAAACACCATATATTTT.

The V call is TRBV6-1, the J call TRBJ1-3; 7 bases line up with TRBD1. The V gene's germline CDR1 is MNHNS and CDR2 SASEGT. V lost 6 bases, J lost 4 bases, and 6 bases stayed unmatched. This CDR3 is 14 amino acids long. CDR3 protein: CASSTKTGGNTIYF. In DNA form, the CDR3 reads TGTGCCAGCAGCACAAAGACAGGGGGAAACACCATATATTTT.

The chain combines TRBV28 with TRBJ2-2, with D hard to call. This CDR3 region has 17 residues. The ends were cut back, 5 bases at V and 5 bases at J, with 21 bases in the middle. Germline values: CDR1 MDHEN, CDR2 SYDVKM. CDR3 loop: CASSPILPTFTTGELFF. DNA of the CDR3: TGTGCCAGCAGTCCCATCCTACCGACATTTACAACCGGGGAGCTGTTTTTT.

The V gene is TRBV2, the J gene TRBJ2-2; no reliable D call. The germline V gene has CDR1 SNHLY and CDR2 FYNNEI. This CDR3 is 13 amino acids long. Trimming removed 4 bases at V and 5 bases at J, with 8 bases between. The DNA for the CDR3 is TGTGCCAGCAGTGTAGTAGCTACCGGGGAGCTGTTTTTT. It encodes CASSVVATGELFF.

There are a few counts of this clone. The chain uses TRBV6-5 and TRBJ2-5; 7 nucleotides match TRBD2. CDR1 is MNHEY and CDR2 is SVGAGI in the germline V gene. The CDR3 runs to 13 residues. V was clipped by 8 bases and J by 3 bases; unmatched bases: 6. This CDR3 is CASRQREEETQYF. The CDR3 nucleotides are TGTGCCAGCCGCCAACGGGAGGAAGAGACCCAGTACTTC.

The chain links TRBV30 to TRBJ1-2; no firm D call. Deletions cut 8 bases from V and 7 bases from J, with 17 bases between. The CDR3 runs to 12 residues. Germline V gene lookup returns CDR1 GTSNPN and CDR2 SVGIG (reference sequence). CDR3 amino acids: CALEPGRRGYTF. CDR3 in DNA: TGTGCCCTGGAACCGGGAAGGCGTGGCTACACCTTC.

The CDR3: CASSLVSGTGDYNEQFF. CDR3 bases: TGCGCCAGCAGCTTGGTTTCCGGGACAGGGGATTACAATGAGCAGTTCTTC. The rearrangement links TRBV5-1 to TRBJ2-1, with 10 bases matching TRBD1. Germline values: CDR1 SGHRS, CDR2 YFSETQ. The CDR3 covers 17 residues. J gave up 4 bases and V 0 bases, and 7 bases lay outside the gene matches.

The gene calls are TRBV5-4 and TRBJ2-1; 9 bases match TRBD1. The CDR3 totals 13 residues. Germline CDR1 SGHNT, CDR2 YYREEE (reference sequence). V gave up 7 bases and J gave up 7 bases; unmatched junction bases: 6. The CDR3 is CASGTGIGNEQFF. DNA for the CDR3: TGTGCCAGCGGGACAGGGATTGGGAATGAGCAGTTCTTC.

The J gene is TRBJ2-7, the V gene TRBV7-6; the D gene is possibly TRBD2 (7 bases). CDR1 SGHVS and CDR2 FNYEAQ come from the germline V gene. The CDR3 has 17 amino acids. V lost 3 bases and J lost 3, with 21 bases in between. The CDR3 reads CASSLDIWEGEGYEQYF. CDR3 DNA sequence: TGTGCCAGCAGCTTGGATATTTGGGAGGGGGAGGGCTACGAGCAGTACTTC.

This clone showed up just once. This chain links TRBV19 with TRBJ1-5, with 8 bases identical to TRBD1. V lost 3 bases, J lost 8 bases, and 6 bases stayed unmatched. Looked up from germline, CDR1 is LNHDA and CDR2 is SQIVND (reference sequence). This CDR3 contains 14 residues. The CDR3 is CASSMTGVGKPQHF. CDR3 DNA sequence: TGTGCCAGTAGTATGACAGGGGTGGGGAAGCCCCAGCATTTT.